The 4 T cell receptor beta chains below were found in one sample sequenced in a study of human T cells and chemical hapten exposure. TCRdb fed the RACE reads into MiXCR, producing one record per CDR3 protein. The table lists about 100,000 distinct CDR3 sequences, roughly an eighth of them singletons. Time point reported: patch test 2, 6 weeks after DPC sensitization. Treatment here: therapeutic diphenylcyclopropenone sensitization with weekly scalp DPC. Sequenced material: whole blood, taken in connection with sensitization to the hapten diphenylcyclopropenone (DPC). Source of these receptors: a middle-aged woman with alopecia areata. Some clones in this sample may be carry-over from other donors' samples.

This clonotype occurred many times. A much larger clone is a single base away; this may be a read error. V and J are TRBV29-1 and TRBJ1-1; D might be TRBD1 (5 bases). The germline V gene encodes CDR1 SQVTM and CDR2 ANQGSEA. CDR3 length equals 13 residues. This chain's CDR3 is CSVLGRGVTEVFF. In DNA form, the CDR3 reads TGCAGCGTTCTGGGACGGGGGGTCACTGAAGTTTTCTTT.

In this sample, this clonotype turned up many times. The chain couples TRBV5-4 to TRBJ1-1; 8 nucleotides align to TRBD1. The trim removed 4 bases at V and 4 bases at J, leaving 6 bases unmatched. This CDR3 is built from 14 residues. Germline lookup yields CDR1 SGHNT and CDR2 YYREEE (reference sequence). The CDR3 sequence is CASSPRQGITEAFF. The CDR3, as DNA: TGTGCCAGCAGCCCTAGACAGGGGATCACTGAAGCTTTCTTT.

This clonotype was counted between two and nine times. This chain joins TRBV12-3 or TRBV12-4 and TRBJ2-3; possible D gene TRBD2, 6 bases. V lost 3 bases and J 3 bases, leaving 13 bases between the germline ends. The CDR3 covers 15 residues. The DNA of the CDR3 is TGTGCCAGCAGTTTTGGGGCCGGAGGGACAGATACGCAGTATTTT. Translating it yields CASSFGAGGTDTQYF.

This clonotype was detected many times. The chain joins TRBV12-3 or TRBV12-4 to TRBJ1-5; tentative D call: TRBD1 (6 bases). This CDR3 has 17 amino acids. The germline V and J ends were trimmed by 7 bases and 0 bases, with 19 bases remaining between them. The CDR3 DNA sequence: TGTGCCAGCATTGGGGACAACGGGCTATATAGCAATCAGCCCCAGCATTTT. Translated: CASIGDNGLYSNQPQHF.